The 18 T cell receptor beta chains below were found in one sample sequenced in a study of a mutant IDH1 vaccine in newly diagnosed glioma. What these receptors recognize is not known. Assay used: immunoSEQ multiplex PCR; TCRdb lists only in-frame clones, some missing. The profile shows about 54,000 clones, less than 90% of them singletons. Described time point: week 35, safety follow-up. Doses consisted of 300 ug of mutant IDH1 20-mer peptide each, paired with topical imiquimod. Source: PBMCs, taken from a glioma patient whose treatment included an IDH1 peptide vaccine. Receptors originate from a woman between 18 and 29 years old with glioma.

A few counts support this clone. The gene calls are TRBV2 and TRBJ1-4; D remains ambiguous. CDR3 length equals 14 residues. V lost 6 bases and J lost 6, with 14 bases in between. In germline, CDR1 is SNHLY, CDR2 FYNNEI. The CDR3 DNA is TGTGCCAGCAGACAATTGAGGGTGGATGAAAAACTGTTTTTT. Protein: CASRQLRVDEKLFF. Drawing the rest from reference TRBV2 and TRBJ1-4, the complete variable domain is EPEVTQTPSHQVTQMGQEVILRCVPISNHLYFYWYRQILGQKVEFLVSFYNNEISEKSEIFDDQFSVERPDGSNFTLKIRSTKLEDSAMYFCASRQLRVDEKLFFGSGTQLSVL.

The rearrangement uses TRBV7-2 and TRBJ2-1, with D maybe TRBD2 (6 bases). The CDR3 extends over 16 amino acids. The germline V gene encodes CDR1 SGHTA and CDR2 FQGNSA. Trimming took 3 bases from V and 4 from J, leaving 16 bases between them. The CDR3, as DNA: TGTGCCAGCAGCTTCGGGTGGGGAGGTGGGTACAATGAGCAGTTCTTC. Protein product: CASSFGWGGGYNEQFF.

This clone was found a few times. CDR3 nucleotide sequence: TGTGCCAGCAGCTATCTGGGACAGGCGGGAAACACCATATATTTT. The encoded protein is CASSYLGQAGNTIYF. The V gene is TRBV11-3, the J gene TRBJ1-3; 8 bases are shared with TRBD1. The germline gives CDR1 SGHNT, CDR2 YENEEA. There are 15 residues in the CDR3. V gave up 4 bases and J gave up 4 bases; unmatched junction bases: 6.

The genes are TRBV7-9 and TRBJ2-7; TRBD2 matches 8 bases. Germline assignment: CDR1 SEHNR and CDR2 FQNEAQ (reference sequence). Trimming took 2 bases from V and 4 from J; bases not matched to a gene: 16. CDR3 length: 18 residues. DNA for the CDR3: TGTGCCAGCAGCTTACCCTTTGGACTAGCCCGTAGGGGGTACGAGCAGTACTTC. Protein sequence: CASSLPFGLARRGYEQYF.

In DNA form, the CDR3 reads TGTGCCATCAGTCCAGGGACTGGCACTGAAGCTTTCTTT. This codes for CAISPGTGTEAFF. The chain joins TRBV10-3 to TRBJ1-1, with TRBD1 as a possible D gene (5 bases). CDR1 is ENHRY, CDR2 SYGVKD, per germline. This CDR3 spans 13 amino acids. Trimming left V 5 bases short and J 4 bases short, with 11 bases between.

The chain links TRBV2 to TRBJ1-4; 9 bases are shared with TRBD1. CDR3 length: 14 amino acids. V trimming: 6 bases; J trimming: 3 bases; junction bases outside the gene matches: 2. Germline V gene lookup returns CDR1 SNHLY and CDR2 FYNNEI. The CDR3 bases are TGTGCCAGCAGCTGGACAGGGGCTAATGAAAAACTGTTTTTT. This sequence encodes CASSWTGANEKLFF.

The chain carries TRBV27 and TRBJ1-5; D uncertain. This CDR3 has 13 amino acids. In germline, CDR1 is MNHEY, CDR2 SMNVEV (reference sequence). Trimming removed 6 bases at V and 9 bases at J, with 15 bases between. The CDR3 protein is CASSPGGMRPQHF. In nucleotides, the CDR3 is TGTGCCAGCAGCCCTGGAGGTATGAGGCCCCAGCATTTT.

The V call is TRBV7-9, the J call TRBJ2-3; maybe TRBD2 (5 bases). V lost 1 base to trimming and J lost 4 bases, with 18 bases between them. The CDR3 sequence is 17 residues long. CDR1 SEHNR and CDR2 FQNEAQ come from the germline V gene (reference sequence). CDR3 nucleotide sequence: TGTGCCAGCAGCTTAGGGACTCTTTCCGGCGGCGCAGATACGCAGTATTTT. As protein: CASSLGTLSGGADTQYF. The whole variable domain, remainder taken from reference TRBV7-9 and TRBJ2-3, is DTGVSQNPRHKITKRGQNVTFRCDPISEHNRLYWYRQTLGQGPEFLTYFQNEAQLEKSRLLSDRFSAERPKGSFSTLEIQRTEQGDSAMYLCASSLGTLSGGADTQYFGPGTRLTVL.

The V call is TRBV6-5, the J call TRBJ2-5; TRBD1 matches 7 bases. The CDR3 is made up of 14 amino acids. The V and J ends lost 5 bases and 0 bases, in that order; junction bases with no gene match: 3. The V gene's germline CDR1 is MNHEY and CDR2 SVGAGI. CDR3 in amino acids: CASSPTGYQETQYF. CDR3 coding DNA: TGTGCCAGCAGTCCGACAGGGTACCAAGAGACCCAGTACTTC.

This clone was seen only once. The gene calls are TRBV4-2 and TRBJ2-1; D is unresolved. Germline V gene sequence: CDR1 LGHNA, CDR2 YNFKEQ. CDR3 length equals 15 residues. V lost 4 bases, J lost 3 bases, and 13 bases lay in between. The CDR3 DNA is TGTGCCAGCAGCCCATACGGCGGCAACTACAATGAGCAGTTCTTC. Amino acid sequence: CASSPYGGNYNEQFF.

This chain joins TRBV5-1 and TRBJ2-3, with TRBD1 matching 9 bases. V lost 5 bases, J lost 2 bases, and 9 bases stayed unmatched. Germline V CDR1 and CDR2: SGHRS, YFSETQ. This CDR3 comprises 16 residues. CDR3 nucleotides: TGCGCCAGCAGGCCTTTGGGACAGGGATACACAGATACGCAGTATTTT. Its protein product is CASRPLGQGYTDTQYF.

The chain uses TRBV5-6 and TRBJ1-6; D gene uncertain. Trimming shortened V by 1 base and J by 8 bases, and 4 bases separated the two germline ends. Germline CDR1 and CDR2: SGHDT and YYEEEE. The CDR3 has 12 amino acids. The CDR3 nucleotides read TGTGCCAGCAGCTTGCTATATTCACCCCTCCACTTT. This encodes CASSLLYSPLHF.

The chain links TRBV7-2 to TRBJ2-2; 10 bases are shared with TRBD2. Germline V lookup: CDR1 SGHTA, CDR2 FQGNSA. This CDR3 is 15 amino acids long. The ends lost 0 bases at V and 5 bases at J; junction bases unmatched: 0. The CDR3 sequence: CASSLASGGTGELFF. CDR3 DNA: TGTGCCAGCAGCTTAGCTAGCGGGGGGACCGGGGAGCTGTTTTTT.

This chain connects TRBV4-1 to TRBJ1-2; 7 nucleotides line up with TRBD1. The CDR3 loop spans 15 amino acids. The germline V gene has CDR1 MGHRA and CDR2 YSYEKL. Trimming removed 1 base from V and 4 bases from J; junction bases left unmatched: 6. The CDR3 DNA sequence: TGCGCCAGCAGCCAAGTCACAGGGGCTGTCTATGGCTACACCTTC. Amino acids: CASSQVTGAVYGYTF.

The CDR3 loop is CASSLTGGVGYTF. The CDR3 nucleotides are TGTGCCAGCAGCTTAACGGGGGGGGTTGGCTACACCTTC. The chain employs TRBV7-6 and TRBJ1-2; D possibly corresponds to TRBD1 (5 bases). Germline values: CDR1 SGHVS, CDR2 FNYEAQ. CDR3 length equals 13 residues. The V end lost 2 bases, the J end lost 7 bases, and 11 bases lay between the germline ends.

The chain couples TRBV1 to TRBJ2-7; TRBD2, the D gene given by the table, was not confirmed from the DNA. TRBV1 is a documented pseudogene. CDR3 length: 15 residues. In DNA, the CDR3 is TGCACCAGCAGCCATCGGGAGGCCGCCCCGTACGAGCAGTACTTC. Its translation: CTSSHREAAPYEQYF.

J is TRBJ2-3 and V is TRBV5-1, with unresolved D. The V and J ends lost 1 base and 4 bases respectively, with 4 bases between them. CDR1 SGHRS and CDR2 YFSETQ come from the germline V gene. The CDR3 length is 12 residues. CDR3 in DNA: TGCGCCAGCAGCTTGCTCGCAGATACGCAGTATTTT. Residues: CASSLLADTQYF.

This chain's CDR3 is CASSPETAYEQYF. The DNA of the CDR3 is TGTGCCAGCAGTCCAGAGACAGCCTACGAGCAGTACTTC. The rearrangement links TRBV25-1 to TRBJ2-7, with D perhaps matching TRBD1 (5 bases). CDR3 length: 13 amino acids. Per germline, CDR1 MGHDK and CDR2 SYGVNS. Between the trimmed V and J ends, which lost 5 bases and 2 bases, there was a span of 10 bases.